These 28 T cell receptor beta chains were sequenced from one sample in a study of cytomegalovirus exposure and HLA in healthy donors. Vbeta (60) and Jbeta (13) primers were used in the PCR. The table came from immunoSEQ multiplex PCR; TCRdb's copy has only in-frame clones and leaves some out. The sample lists 150,000 to 200,000 clones, around four fifths occurring once. Material for sequencing was PBMCs. Receptors were obtained from a man aged 25 to 45 in good health and CMV-seronegative.

The chain joins TRBV19 to TRBJ2-7; the match to TRBD1 covers 7 bases. V shed 5 bases, J shed 0 bases, and the junction held 4 bases outside the gene matches. CDR3 length: 14 amino acids. Germline V lookup: CDR1 LNHDA, CDR2 SQIVND (reference sequence). The CDR3 coding sequence is TGTGCCAGTAGTGAACAGGGGATCTCCTACGAGCAGTACTTC. Its translation is CASSEQGISYEQYF.

This chain joins TRBV18 and TRBJ1-2; 11 positions match TRBD1. CDR1 and CDR2 (germline): KGHSH, LQKENI. The CDR3 totals 15 residues. Trimming at V came to 3 bases and at J to 7 bases, leaving 7 bases not matched to a gene. CDR3 DNA: TGTGCCAGCTCACCGGACGGACAGGGGGCGGGTGGCTACACCTTC. Protein sequence: CASSPDGQGAGGYTF.

The genes are TRBV11-2 and TRBJ1-2; D remains unclear. CDR3 length: 15 amino acids. Between the trimmed V and J ends, which lost 5 bases and 6 bases, there was a span of 19 bases. CDR1 and CDR2 (germline): SGHAT, FQNNGV. Written as DNA, the CDR3 is TGTGCCAGCAGCCCGCCCCCAGACCGGAGGCATGGCTACACCTTC. Translated: CASSPPPDRRHGYTF.

The count of this clone is one. This chain joins TRBV5-1 and TRBJ1-2; 7 bases agree with TRBD1. The CDR3 runs 15 residues. Germline V gene sequence: CDR1 SGHRS, CDR2 YFSETQ. Germline trimming cut 4 bases from V and 4 bases from J; bases unmatched to any gene: 10. CDR3 DNA: TGCGCCAGCAGCCTCCCGGACAGGACAACCTATGGCTACACCTTC. Protein: CASSLPDRTTYGYTF.

V gene TRBV6-5 combines with J gene TRBJ2-7; TRBD1 agrees at 8 bases. Looked up from germline, CDR1 is MNHEY and CDR2 is SVGAGI. The CDR3 spans 16 residues. J gave up 5 bases and V 0 bases, and 9 bases lay outside the gene matches. CDR3 region: CASSYSAWQGADEQYF. CDR3 coding DNA: TGTGCCAGCAGTTACTCGGCCTGGCAGGGGGCCGACGAGCAGTACTTC.

The chain links TRBV7-9 to TRBJ2-6, with D maybe TRBD1 (6 bases). The V gene's germline CDR1 is SEHNR and CDR2 FQNEAQ (reference sequence). V lost 5 bases, J lost 0 bases, and 14 bases lay in between. The CDR3 consists of 17 residues. The CDR3 DNA reads as TGTGCCAGCAGCCCGGGACACTCCGTCTCTGGGGCCAACGTCCTGACTTTC. This translates into CASSPGHSVSGANVLTF.

The chain couples TRBV10-1 to TRBJ2-1, with TRBD2 identical over 8 bases. J lost 8 bases, V lost 4 bases, and 13 bases had no gene match. The CDR3 consists of 16 residues. The V gene's germline CDR1 is WNHNN and CDR2 SYGVQD (reference sequence). CDR3 amino acids: CASSGSLSGVMDEQFF. In DNA, the CDR3 is TGCGCCAGCAGTGGATCTCTTAGCGGGGTGATGGATGAGCAGTTCTTC.

The table lists this clone with a count of one. The chain links TRBV15 to TRBJ2-5; 10 bases line up with TRBD1. The J segment lost 0 bases and the V segment lost 3 bases, leaving 4 bases of the junction unmatched. CDR3 size: 16 residues. The germline gives CDR1 LNHNV, CDR2 YYDKDF (reference sequence). CDR3 residues: CATSSRDRGDQETQYF. The CDR3 bases are TGTGCCACCAGCAGCCGGGACAGGGGAGACCAAGAGACCCAGTACTTC.

This clone was seen more than once but under ten times. The rearrangement uses TRBV7-2 and TRBJ2-7, with 7 bases identical to TRBD2. This CDR3 comprises 14 residues. CDR1 SGHTA and CDR2 FQGNSA come from the germline V gene. After removal of 0 bases from V and 3 bases from J, the junction contained 2 bases not matched to a gene. The CDR3 here is CASSLAIAGYEQYF. Written as DNA, the CDR3 is TGTGCCAGCAGCTTAGCCATAGCGGGCTACGAGCAGTACTTC.

The rearrangement joins TRBV27 to TRBJ1-4, with TRBD1 as a possible D gene (5 bases). This CDR3 comprises 17 residues. Trimming shortened V by 5 bases and J by 5 bases, and 21 bases separated the two germline ends. Germline assignment: CDR1 MNHEY and CDR2 SMNVEV (reference sequence). CDR3 amino acids: CASSPRPKTDKNEKLFF. The CDR3 DNA reads TGTGCCAGCAGTCCCAGACCTAAGACAGATAAAAATGAAAAACTGTTTTTT.

J is TRBJ1-4 and V is TRBV4-3; possible D gene TRBD1, 5 bases. Germline V gives CDR1 LGHNA, CDR2 YSLEER. The V end was cut by 0 bases, the J end by 4 bases, with 12 bases between. The CDR3 contains 16 residues. The CDR3 nucleotides are TGCGCCAGCAGCCAAGATTCTCAGGGCAATAATGAAAAACTGTTTTTT. It yields the protein CASSQDSQGNNEKLFF.

The CDR3 protein is CASGPTGGYSPLHF. CDR3 bases: TGTGCTAGTGGGCCGACAGGGGGATATTCACCCCTCCACTTT. The chain couples TRBV12-5 to TRBJ1-6; TRBD1 matches at 9 bases. The CDR3 extends over 14 amino acids. After removal of 6 bases from V and 8 bases from J, the junction contained 5 bases not matched to a gene. Per the germline V gene, CDR1 is LGHNT and CDR2 is FRNRAP.

This sequence joins TRBV7-6 and TRBJ2-2; 7 bases map to TRBD1. Germline trimming cut 5 bases from V and 6 bases from J; bases unmatched to any gene: 3. This CDR3 is built from 13 residues. The germline CDR1 and CDR2 sequences are SGHVS and FNYEAQ. The CDR3 region is CASSRQGPGELFF. In DNA form, the CDR3 reads TGTGCCAGCAGCCGACAGGGCCCCGGGGAGCTGTTTTTT.

The chain links TRBV6-6 to TRBJ1-1; D is unclear. CDR3 length: 11 residues. The V and J ends lost 5 bases and 7 bases respectively, with 8 bases between them. CDR1 is MNHNY, CDR2 SVGAGI, per germline (reference sequence). DNA of the CDR3: TGTGCCAGCAGTATTGTTAGTGAAGCTTTCTTT. Its protein is CASSIVSEAFF.

The chain employs TRBV10-3 and TRBJ1-6, with D maybe TRBD1 (6 bases). The germline gives CDR1 ENHRY, CDR2 SYGVKD. Trimming stripped 6 bases from V and 6 bases from J, with 15 bases between. CDR3 length: 15 residues. The CDR3 DNA follows: TGTGCCATCAGCATACAGGGTGGCGGTAATTCACCCCTCCACTTT. Its translation is CAISIQGGGNSPLHF.

The V and J genes are TRBV25-1 and TRBJ2-7; 8 nucleotides line up with TRBD1. Trimming took 6 bases from V and 3 from J; bases not matched to a gene: 7. Germline-derived CDR1 and CDR2 are MGHDK and SYGVNS. This CDR3 comprises 14 residues. The CDR3 sequence: CASSASDRVYEQYF. As DNA, the CDR3 is TGTGCCAGCAGCGCTTCGGACAGGGTCTACGAGCAGTACTTC.

V usage is TRBV20-1 and J usage is TRBJ1-1; D ambiguous. This CDR3 comprises 11 residues. The germline V gene encodes CDR1 DFQATT and CDR2 SNEGSKA (reference sequence). Trimming removed 4 bases from V and 4 bases from J, with 7 bases in between. The CDR3 DNA sequence: TGCAGTGCTACCAGCGCCACTGAAGCTTTCTTT. As protein: CSATSATEAFF.

This clone appeared a few times. The rearrangement uses TRBV15 and TRBJ1-5; D is perhaps TRBD1 (5 bases). The V end lost 2 bases, the J end lost 4 bases, and 24 bases lay between the germline ends. CDR1 LNHNV and CDR2 YYDKDF come from the germline V gene (reference sequence). The CDR3 runs to 19 residues. The CDR3 DNA sequence: TGTGCCACCAGCAGAACCCCTAGACAGATCGGTGGTCAGAATCAGCCCCAGCATTTT. Amino acid sequence: CATSRTPRQIGGQNQPQHF.

The rearrangement links TRBV5-1 to TRBJ2-7; 7 bases line up with TRBD1. Germline values: CDR1 SGHRS, CDR2 YFSETQ. The V gene end was trimmed by 0 bases and the J gene end by 6 bases; junction bases not matched to a gene: 9. The CDR3 runs to 15 residues. The CDR3 DNA follows: TGCGCCAGCAGCTTGGTGGGACAGCCGAACGGCGAGCAGTACTTC. Translated, it gives CASSLVGQPNGEQYF. Combining the CDR3 with reference TRBV5-1 and TRBJ2-7 gives the whole variable domain KAGVTQTPRYLIKTRGQQVTLSCSPISGHRSVSWYQQTPGQGLQFLFEYFSETQRNKGNFPGRFSGRQFSNSRSEMNVSTLELGDSALYLCASSLVGQPNGEQYFGPGTRLTVT.

The chain uses TRBV5-1 and TRBJ1-5, with D perhaps TRBD1 (5 bases). This CDR3 spans 13 amino acids. CDR1 is SGHRS and CDR2 is YFSETQ in the germline V gene. Trimming left V 2 bases short and J 6 bases short, with 9 bases between. This CDR3 reads CASSFQGSQPQHF. DNA for the CDR3: TGCGCCAGCAGCTTCCAGGGTAGTCAGCCCCAGCATTTT.

Only one count was recorded for this clone. The chain joins TRBV7-2 to TRBJ2-7, with TRBD1 identical over 12 bases. The CDR3 extends over 15 amino acids. Per the germline V gene, CDR1 is SGHTA and CDR2 is FQGNSA. The ends lost 8 bases at V and 7 bases at J; junction bases unmatched: 12. CDR3 residues: CASRRRGQGAGEQYF. CDR3 nucleotides: TGTGCCAGCCGCCGGAGGGGACAGGGGGCTGGGGAGCAGTACTTC.

To note about this clone: Sequence at one end of the junction differs from germline and may be a read error. This sequence joins TRBV2 and TRBJ2-5; D is unresolved. CDR1 SNHLY and CDR2 FYNNEI come from the germline V gene. The CDR3 totals 13 residues. CDR3 in amino acids: CASSFWRQEAQYF. The CDR3 DNA reads TGTGCCAGCTCGTTCTGGCGCCAAGAGGCCCAGTACTTC. Complete variable domain (other parts from reference TRBV2 and TRBJ2-5): EPEVTQTPSHQVTQMGQEVILRCVPISNHLYFYWYRQILGQKVEFLVSFYNNEISEKSEIFDDQFSVERPDGSNFTLKIRSTKLEDSAMYFCASSFWRQEAQYFGPGTRLLVL.

This chain links TRBV6-5 with TRBJ1-2; 7 bases match TRBD1. CDR3 length: 14 amino acids. CDR1 is MNHEY and CDR2 is SVGAGI in the germline V gene. J was trimmed by 7 bases and V by 6 bases; bases with no gene match: 11. The CDR3, as DNA: TGTGCCAGCAGACCACCAACCGGGACAGCTGGCTACACCTTC. Its protein product is CASRPPTGTAGYTF.

This chain uses TRBV5-6 with TRBJ1-5; TRBD1 aligns across 9 bases. Unmatched junction bases numbered 5, after V lost 4 bases and J lost 6 bases. Germline CDR1 is SGHDT and CDR2 is YYEEEE. The CDR3 has 14 amino acids. The CDR3 nucleotides are TGTGCCAGCAGCATCCGGACAGGGGTTCAGCCCCAGCATTTT. Residues: CASSIRTGVQPQHF.

The rearrangement joins TRBV25-1 to TRBJ1-2; D possibly corresponds to TRBD1 (6 bases). The CDR3 extends over 13 amino acids. Trimming took off 6 bases at V and 2 bases at J, with 10 bases between the two ends. From germline, CDR1 is MGHDK and CDR2 SYGVNS. CDR3 amino acids: CASSGDRNYGYTF. CDR3 nucleotides: TGTGCCAGCAGCGGTGACAGGAACTATGGCTACACCTTC.

The rearrangement links TRBV2 to TRBJ2-7; 7 nucleotides line up with TRBD1. Trimming took 6 bases from V and 3 from J; bases not matched to a gene: 8. CDR1 is SNHLY, CDR2 FYNNEI, per germline. The CDR3 totals 14 residues. The CDR3 sequence is CASRRDRAIYEQYF. The CDR3, as DNA: TGTGCCAGCAGAAGAGACAGGGCAATCTACGAGCAGTACTTC.

The J gene is TRBJ2-3, the V gene TRBV6-5; 7 nucleotides align to TRBD2. V trimming: 3 bases; J trimming: 4 bases; junction bases outside the gene matches: 7. The germline V gene encodes CDR1 MNHEY and CDR2 SVGAGI. CDR3 size: 15 residues. This chain's CDR3 is CASSYQSGIPDTQYF. The CDR3 DNA is TGTGCCAGCAGTTATCAAAGCGGGATCCCAGATACGCAGTATTTT.

The chain carries TRBV11-2 and TRBJ2-1; 10 nucleotides match TRBD2. The ends lost 4 bases at V and 4 bases at J; junction bases unmatched: 7. The CDR3 extends over 16 amino acids. Germline loops: CDR1 SGHAT, CDR2 FQNNGV. The CDR3 coding sequence is TGTGCCAGCAGCTCGCCCCTAGCGGGGGAATACAATGAGCAGTTCTTC. As protein: CASSSPLAGEYNEQFF.